The 13 T cell receptor beta chains given below trace back to one sample, sequenced in a study of OX40 agonist ivuxolimab in advanced cancers. Measured with immunoSEQ multiplex PCR; TCRdb has only the in-frame clones, and not every one. The sample includes roughly 80,000 clones, 80% to 95% of them seen just once. Sequences were derived from CD4+ or CD8+ T cells sorted from blood, sampled in a trial of the OX40 agonist ivuxolimab. The receptors derive from an adult with an advanced solid tumor such as melanoma, head and neck, liver or kidney cancer.

The rearrangement links TRBV5-1 to TRBJ2-1, with 7 bases aligning to TRBD1. J lost 0 bases, V lost 1 base, and 4 bases had no gene match. Germline lookup yields CDR1 SGHRS and CDR2 YFSETQ. This CDR3 has 16 amino acids. In DNA form, the CDR3 reads TGCGCCAGCAGCTTGATAGGGGGCAGCTCCTACAATGAGCAGTTCTTC. Protein: CASSLIGGSSYNEQFF.

This clone is a singleton in its sample. The chain joins TRBV19 to TRBJ1-5; no clear D. The CDR3 extends over 13 amino acids. The germline gives CDR1 LNHDA, CDR2 SQIVND (reference sequence). The V end lost 6 bases, the J end lost 7 bases, and 13 bases lay between the germline ends. The CDR3 here is CASRTGQIQPQHF. The CDR3 DNA follows: TGTGCCAGTAGAACGGGCCAAATACAGCCCCAGCATTTT.

This clone was seen more than once but under ten times. This chain joins TRBV19 and TRBJ2-3; D possibly corresponds to TRBD2 (6 bases). Germline CDR1 is LNHDA and CDR2 is SQIVND (reference sequence). Trimming took off 3 bases at V and 4 bases at J, with 14 bases between the two ends. The CDR3 loop spans 15 amino acids. CDR3 sequence: CASSIGGRSADTQYF. CDR3 nucleotide sequence: TGTGCCAGTAGTATTGGTGGGAGGAGTGCAGATACGCAGTATTTT. The full variable domain, in which reference TRBV19 and TRBJ2-3 provide the parts outside the CDR3, is DGGITQSPKYLFRKEGQNVTLSCEQNLNHDAMYWYRQDPGQGLRLIYYSQIVNDFQKGDIAEGYSVSREKKESFPLTVTSAQKNPTAFYLCASSIGGRSADTQYFGPGTRLTVL.

The rearrangement uses TRBV6-5 and TRBJ2-7, with 11 bases lining up with TRBD1. Germline values: CDR1 MNHEY, CDR2 SVGAGI. The CDR3 consists of 15 residues. Trimming removed 6 bases from V and 4 bases from J; junction bases left unmatched: 8. The CDR3 DNA is TGTGCCAGCAGGGGACCGGGACAGGGGGTTTACGAGCAGTACTTC. This translates into CASRGPGQGVYEQYF.

The rearrangement joins TRBV7-3 to TRBJ2-3; D is undetermined. Germline assignment: CDR1 SGHTA and CDR2 FQGTGA. Trimming took off 1 base at V and 0 bases at J, with 2 bases between the two ends. The CDR3 contains 13 residues. The CDR3 region is CASSLSSTDTQYF. CDR3 DNA: TGTGCCAGCAGCTTAAGTAGCACAGATACGCAGTATTTT.

The rearrangement links TRBV4-3 to TRBJ1-2; D possibly corresponds to TRBD1 (6 bases). This CDR3 is built from 14 residues. V was clipped by 7 bases and J by 3 bases, with 15 bases between them. Germline lookup yields CDR1 LGHNA and CDR2 YSLEER. The CDR3 DNA is TGCGCCAGCAACCGGGACACCTATTACTATGGCTACACCTTC. Residues: CASNRDTYYYGYTF.

V gene TRBV20-1 combines with J gene TRBJ2-4; unclear D gene. This CDR3 has 10 amino acids. V gave up 5 bases and J gave up 8 bases, with 7 bases separating them. Looked up from germline, CDR1 is DFQATT and CDR2 is SNEGSKA (reference sequence). This chain's CDR3 is CSAFDDIQYF. The CDR3 DNA sequence: TGCAGTGCTTTCGACGACATTCAGTACTTC.

The chain recombines TRBV6-5 with TRBJ1-1; a possible D gene is TRBD1 (5 bases). Germline CDR1 is MNHEY and CDR2 is SVGAGI. V gave up 2 bases and J gave up 4 bases, with 11 bases separating them. The CDR3 runs 14 residues. For the CDR3, the DNA is TGTGCCAGCAGTTACGATTCGGGGGGCACTGAAGCTTTCTTT. This gives the protein CASSYDSGGTEAFF.

V usage is TRBV5-1 and J usage is TRBJ2-7; 7 positions agree with TRBD1. J was trimmed by 6 bases and V by 4 bases; bases with no gene match: 10. The CDR3 is 14 residues long. Germline V gives CDR1 SGHRS, CDR2 YFSETQ. The CDR3, as DNA: TGCGCCAGCAGCCCCGACAGGGAAGACGGCGAGCAGTACTTC. Encoded protein: CASSPDREDGEQYF. The full variable domain, its missing parts supplied by reference TRBV5-1 and TRBJ2-7, is KAGVTQTPRYLIKTRGQQVTLSCSPISGHRSVSWYQQTPGQGLQFLFEYFSETQRNKGNFPGRFSGRQFSNSRSEMNVSTLELGDSALYLCASSPDREDGEQYFGPGTRLTVT.

The chain is built from TRBV18 and TRBJ1-4; D is unresolved. This CDR3 has 14 residues. V dropped 1 base and J dropped 3 bases, with 6 bases sitting between them. Germline CDR1 and CDR2: KGHSH and LQKENI. CDR3 DNA sequence: TGTGCCAGCTCACCACAGGGTGCTAATGAAAAACTGTTTTTT. Its translation: CASSPQGANEKLFF.

This rearrangement joins TRBV6-6 to TRBJ2-5, with D maybe TRBD2 (6 bases). Trimming stripped 1 base from V and 1 base from J, with 10 bases between. This CDR3 is built from 15 residues. Germline V gives CDR1 MNHNY, CDR2 SVGAGI (reference sequence). CDR3 in DNA: TGTGCCAGCAGTTACTTACTAGCTGGCCAAGAGACCCAGTACTTC. This sequence encodes CASSYLLAGQETQYF.

This sequence joins TRBV7-2 and TRBJ1-1; D is uncertain. The V gene lost 1 base and the J gene lost 7 bases, with 7 bases spanning the gap. The CDR3 has 12 residues. CDR1 and CDR2 from the germline V gene are SGHTA and FQGNSA. CDR3 protein: CASSLGGSEAFF. DNA for the CDR3: TGTGCCAGCAGCTTAGGTGGCAGTGAAGCTTTCTTT.

The J gene is TRBJ1-4, the V gene TRBV18, with no clear D. CDR3 size: 14 residues. The ends were cut back, 1 base at V and 2 bases at J, with 5 bases in the middle. Germline loops: CDR1 KGHSH, CDR2 LQKENI. CDR3 sequence: CASSPQGTNEKLFF. The CDR3, as DNA: TGTGCCAGCTCACCACAGGGCACTAATGAAAAACTGTTTTTT.